These 16 T cell receptor beta chains were sequenced from one sample in a study of cytomegalovirus exposure and HLA in healthy donors. 60 Vbeta and 13 Jbeta primers were used in PCR. Profiled with immunoSEQ multiplex PCR; TCRdb holds only in-frame clones, not every one. The profile shows 50,000 to 60,000 clones, about three quarters of them singletons. Sequencing input: PBMCs. These receptors originate from a woman aged 40 to 50 in good health and CMV-seropositive.

The J gene is TRBJ2-2, the V gene TRBV9, with D possibly matching TRBD2 (5 bases). V gave up 0 bases and J gave up 1 base, with 7 bases separating them. Germline V gene sequence: CDR1 SGDLS, CDR2 YYNGEE. CDR3 length: 15 amino acids. In DNA form, the CDR3 reads TGTGCCAGCAGCGTAGCGGGGATGAACACCGGGGAGCTGTTTTTT. Translating it yields CASSVAGMNTGELFF.

The rearrangement joins TRBV7-8 to TRBJ2-7, with 15 bases fitting TRBD2. The germline V gene encodes CDR1 SGHVS and CDR2 FQNEAQ. V dropped 5 bases and J dropped 2; count of bases not matched to a gene: 10. CDR3 length: 18 amino acids. The CDR3 nucleotides read TGTGCCAGCAGCCCACGGACTAGCGGGGGGGCAGGCGCCTACGAGCAGTACTTC. It codes for CASSPRTSGGAGAYEQYF.

The chain's CDR3 is CASSPDRGVETQYF. DNA of the CDR3: TGTGCCAGCTCACCGGACAGGGGTGTGGAGACCCAGTACTTC. The chain combines TRBV18 with TRBJ2-5, with TRBD1 matching over 9 bases. J gave up 5 bases and V 3 bases, and 4 bases lay outside the gene matches. The CDR3 length is 14 residues. Germline lookup yields CDR1 KGHSH and CDR2 LQKENI.

This clone was counted a single time. This CDR3 reads CSVGGQVNTEAFF. CDR3 DNA: TGCAGCGTTGGGGGACAGGTGAACACTGAAGCTTTCTTT. The chain joins TRBV29-1 to TRBJ1-1; the match to TRBD1 covers 8 bases. Trimming took 4 bases from V and 0 from J; bases not matched to a gene: 1. Germline CDR1 SQVTM, CDR2 ANQGSEA. CDR3 size: 13 residues.

The chain is built from TRBV18 and TRBJ1-1, with a weak D call TRBD1 (5 bases). The V end was cut by 0 bases, the J end by 7 bases, with 12 bases between. This CDR3 is built from 14 residues. The germline CDR1 and CDR2 sequences are KGHSH and LQKENI. The CDR3 spells CASSPPARQNEAFF. The CDR3 nucleotides are TGTGCCAGCTCACCACCCGCTCGACAGAATGAAGCTTTCTTT.

The rearrangement joins TRBV19 to TRBJ1-4; D may be TRBD1 (6 bases). The germline V and J ends were trimmed by 6 bases and 5 bases, with 13 bases remaining between them. Germline CDR1 is LNHDA and CDR2 is SQIVND (reference sequence). This CDR3 spans 14 amino acids. The CDR3 sequence is CASRGDRSNEKLFF. CDR3 nucleotide sequence: TGTGCCAGTAGAGGAGACAGGAGCAATGAAAAACTGTTTTTT.

The chain couples TRBV7-9 to TRBJ2-2; 7 bases align to TRBD1. With V trimmed by 6 bases and J by 6 bases, 7 bases remained unmatched. CDR1 and CDR2 (germline): SEHNR, FQNEAQ (reference sequence). The CDR3 is 14 residues long. The CDR3 sequence: CASSYRGRAGELFF. CDR3 DNA: TGTGCCAGCAGTTACAGGGGTAGGGCCGGGGAGCTGTTTTTT.

This clone was counted once. The chain uses TRBV6-5 and TRBJ1-5; D gene unclear. V lost 5 bases and J 1 base, leaving 9 bases between the germline ends. CDR3 length equals 14 residues. CDR1 is MNHEY and CDR2 is SVGAGI in the germline V gene. The CDR3 reads CASSGSRSNQPQHF. As DNA, the CDR3 is TGTGCCAGCAGTGGGAGTAGGAGCAATCAGCCCCAGCATTTT.

The chain carries TRBV10-2 and TRBJ2-7; perhaps TRBD2 as D (5 bases). The germline V and J ends were trimmed by 6 bases and 6 bases, with 15 bases remaining between them. Germline CDR1 is WSHSY and CDR2 is SAAADI. The CDR3 has 13 residues. CDR3 residues: CASRVQRVGEQYF. CDR3 DNA: TGCGCCAGCAGAGTGCAGAGGGTCGGCGAGCAGTACTTC.

This chain links TRBV5-1 with TRBJ2-5; 7 bases align to TRBD1. CDR1 and CDR2 (germline): SGHRS, YFSETQ. V was clipped by 0 bases and J by 3 bases; unmatched bases: 5. This CDR3 is built from 15 residues. CDR3 nucleotides: TGCGCCAGCAGCTTGGGGATAGGGACAGAAGAGACCCAGTACTTC. This codes for CASSLGIGTEETQYF.

The chain employs TRBV27 and TRBJ1-4; TRBD1 agrees at 7 bases. CDR1 MNHEY and CDR2 SMNVEV come from the germline V gene (reference sequence). V lost 6 bases and J lost 7; bases outside the gene matches: 11. The CDR3 has 15 amino acids. The CDR3 loop is CASRKGRQGGEKLFF. For the CDR3, the DNA is TGTGCCAGCAGGAAGGGCCGACAGGGTGGTGAAAAACTGTTTTTT.

The count of this clone is one. The chain's CDR3 is CAISERGSDAFF. CDR3 coding DNA: TGTGCCATCAGTGAGAGGGGCTCGGATGCTTTCTTT. The genes are TRBV10-3 and TRBJ1-1, with a possible D match to TRBD1 (5 bases). The ends were cut back, 2 bases at V and 11 bases at J, with 12 bases in the middle. CDR1 and CDR2 from the germline V gene are ENHRY and SYGVKD. This CDR3 is built from 12 residues.

The chain combines TRBV7-9 with TRBJ2-5, with 8 bases that match TRBD2. Per the germline V gene, CDR1 is SEHNR and CDR2 is FQNEAQ (reference sequence). The CDR3 runs to 15 residues. With V trimmed by 5 bases and J by 5 bases, 10 bases remained unmatched. The CDR3 here is CASSPKGLAEETQYF. The CDR3 DNA is TGTGCCAGCAGCCCAAAAGGACTAGCTGAGGAGACCCAGTACTTC.

The J gene is TRBJ1-4, the V gene TRBV6-6, with 7 bases matching TRBD1. Trimming removed 8 bases from V and 4 bases from J; junction bases left unmatched: 7. This CDR3 is 14 amino acids long. The germline CDR1 and CDR2 sequences are MNHNY and SVGAGI (reference sequence). The CDR3 region has the DNA TGTGCCAGCTCCCAGGGACAGATTAATGAAAAACTGTTTTTT. This sequence encodes CASSQGQINEKLFF.

This clone was observed a few times. This chain uses TRBV6-5 with TRBJ2-5; 7 bases fit TRBD1. The CDR3 spans 15 residues. With 6 bases clipped from V and 3 bases from J, the junction kept 10 bases outside the gene matches. Germline V gene sequence: CDR1 MNHEY, CDR2 SVGAGI. CDR3 sequence reads: CASSIKMTGKETQYF. DNA of the CDR3: TGTGCCAGCAGCATCAAGATGACAGGGAAAGAGACCCAGTACTTC.

The rearrangement uses TRBV28 and TRBJ1-2; no clear D gene. V shed 5 bases and J shed 6 bases, with 10 bases lying between them. The CDR3 is made up of 12 amino acids. Germline V CDR1 and CDR2: MDHEN, SYDVKM. The CDR3 DNA reads as TGTGCCAGCAGTCTAGTGTCTAATGGCTACACCTTC. It yields the protein CASSLVSNGYTF.